These T cell receptor beta chains were read from a single sample in a study of long-term antiretroviral therapy in people with HIV. Data came from immunoSEQ multiplex PCR; TCRdb stores just in-frame clones and leaves some out. The sample carries about 12,000 clones, around 79% recorded once. Sequenced material: unsorted PBMCs, taken 3 to 3.2 years before starting antiretroviral therapy. The receptors here all came from a man between 35 and 55 years old with HIV. CDR3s include the opening cysteine and the closing phenylalanine or tryptophan. A D gene is named only where the DNA matches it firmly. Expanded clones get a size class; other rows say once, few or many, or leave the size out.

j_call v_call d_call clone_size cdr3_nt cdr3_aa
TRBJ1-5 TRBV7-9 - - TGTGCCAGCAGCTCAAACGCTGGCGGCAATCAGCCCCAGCATTTT CASSSNAGGNQPQHF
TRBJ2-7 TRBV27 TRBD2 few TGTGCCAGCAGTTTGAGCGGGAACCACTACGAGCAGTACTTC CASSLSGNHYEQYF
TRBJ2-7 TRBV7-2 - - TGTGCCAGCAGCTTACACGGAGACCTGACCTACGAGCAGTACTTC CASSLHGDLTYEQYF
TRBJ1-5 TRBV9 - - TGTGCCAGCAGCGTAGGATCAGGGTTCAATCAGCCCCAGCATTTT CASSVGSGFNQPQHF
TRBJ2-2 TRBV9 - - TGTGCCAGCAGCGTAAGTGGGAACACCGGGGAGCTGTTTTTT CASSVSGNTGELFF
TRBJ2-3 TRBV7-3 - - TGTGCCAGCAGCTTAAGTCCAGGTCCAGGGAATACGCAGTATTTT CASSLSPGPGNTQYF
TRBJ2-1 TRBV27 - - TGTGCCAGCAGTTTGATAGGGGTCAATGAGCAGTTCTTC CASSLIGVNEQFF
TRBJ2-7 TRBV7-9 TRBD1 - TGTGCCATCCCGGGACAGGGCATCCACGAGCAGTACTTC CAIPGQGIHEQYF
TRBJ2-5 TRBV25-1 - once TGTGCCAGCAGTGAACGGACCTCCGGGCCCCAGTACTTC CASSERTSGPQYF
TRBJ1-2 TRBV7-8 - once TGTGCCAGCAGCACTCTCCCGGAGAATAATCATGGCTACACCTTC CASSTLPENNHGYTF
TRBJ2-5 TRBV4-3 - - TGCGCCAGCAGCCTATACTTTGCAGAGACCCAGTACTTC CASSLYFAETQYF
TRBJ2-1 TRBV5-6 - - TGTGCCAGCAGCTTGGGGACGGCAGATGAGCAGTTCTTC CASSLGTADEQFF
TRBJ2-3 TRBV2 TRBD1 - TGTGCCAGCAGCCGGGACAGGGCCACAGATACGCAGTATTTT CASSRDRATDTQYF
TRBJ2-7 TRBV4-3 TRBD1 - TGCGCCAGCAGCCAAGCCATAGGGACAGGGGCCCAGTACTTC CASSQAIGTGAQYF
TRBJ1-3 TRBV29-1 - - TGCAGCGTTGGCTCCGGAAACACCATATATTTT CSVGSGNTIYF
TRBJ2-6 TRBV11-3 - - TGTGCCAGCAGCTTTTCGGGTTCTGGGGCCAACGTCCTGACTTTC CASSFSGSGANVLTF
TRBJ1-2 TRBV15 - few TGTGCCACCAGCAGAGATGGGGAAGGCGGCACCTTC CATSRDGEGGTF
TRBJ2-7 TRBV5-1 TRBD2 medium-sized TGCGCCAGCAGAGAGAGGACTAGCGGGGCCTACGAGCAGTACTTC CASRERTSGAYEQYF
TRBJ1-5 TRBV19 TRBD1 few TGTGCCAGTAGTACACACGGACAGGGGGCTAATCAGCCCCAGCATTTT CASSTHGQGANQPQHF
TRBJ1-5 TRBV28 TRBD1 once TGTGCCAGCAGTCCCACGACAGGGGGCGGCAATCAGCCCCAGCATTTT CASSPTTGGGNQPQHF
TRBJ2-4 TRBV5-4 - - TGTGCCAGCAGCTCAGGTACCACAAGGGTCGACAAAAACATTCAGTACTTC CASSSGTTRVDKNIQYF
TRBJ2-7 TRBV14 TRBD1 - TGTGCCAGCAGCAAGATCCGGGACAGCTACGAGCAGTACTTC CASSKIRDSYEQYF